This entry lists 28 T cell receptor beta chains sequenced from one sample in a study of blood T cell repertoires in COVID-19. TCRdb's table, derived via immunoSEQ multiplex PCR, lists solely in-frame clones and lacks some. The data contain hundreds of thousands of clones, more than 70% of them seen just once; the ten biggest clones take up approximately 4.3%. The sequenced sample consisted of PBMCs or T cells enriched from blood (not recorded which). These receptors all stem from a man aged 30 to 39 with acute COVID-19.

CDR3 region: CASSPSRLAGAYEQYF. CDR3 bases: TGCGCCAGCAGCCCTAGCAGACTAGCGGGGGCCTACGAGCAGTACTTC. J is TRBJ2-7 and V is TRBV5-1; 12 bases map to TRBD2. Losses at the gene ends were 4 bases for V and 2 bases for J; bases not matched to a gene: 7. Germline CDR1 is SGHRS and CDR2 is YFSETQ. The CDR3 consists of 16 residues. The entire variable domain, with the rest obtained from reference TRBV5-1 and TRBJ2-7, is as follows: KAGVTQTPRYLIKTRGQQVTLSCSPISGHRSVSWYQQTPGQGLQFLFEYFSETQRNKGNFPGRFSGRQFSNSRSEMNVSTLELGDSALYLCASSPSRLAGAYEQYFGPGTRLTVT.

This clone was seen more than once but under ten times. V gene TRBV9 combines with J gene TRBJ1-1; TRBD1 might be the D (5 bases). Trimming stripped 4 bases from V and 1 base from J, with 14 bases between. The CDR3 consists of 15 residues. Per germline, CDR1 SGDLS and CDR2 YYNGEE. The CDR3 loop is CASSPQPTANTEAFF. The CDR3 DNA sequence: TGTGCCAGCAGCCCTCAACCGACAGCGAACACTGAAGCTTTCTTT.

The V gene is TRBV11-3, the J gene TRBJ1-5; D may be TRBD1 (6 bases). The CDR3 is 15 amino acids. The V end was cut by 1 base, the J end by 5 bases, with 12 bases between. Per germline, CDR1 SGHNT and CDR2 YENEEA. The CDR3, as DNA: TGTGCCAGCAGCTTAGTAGGGGGACACGATCAGCCCCAGCATTTT. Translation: CASSLVGGHDQPQHF.

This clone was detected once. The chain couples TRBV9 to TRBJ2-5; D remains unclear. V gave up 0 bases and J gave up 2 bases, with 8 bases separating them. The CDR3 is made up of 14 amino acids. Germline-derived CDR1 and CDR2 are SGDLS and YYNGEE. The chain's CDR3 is CASSVDIMQETQYF. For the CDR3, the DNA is TGTGCCAGCAGCGTAGATATAATGCAAGAGACCCAGTACTTC.

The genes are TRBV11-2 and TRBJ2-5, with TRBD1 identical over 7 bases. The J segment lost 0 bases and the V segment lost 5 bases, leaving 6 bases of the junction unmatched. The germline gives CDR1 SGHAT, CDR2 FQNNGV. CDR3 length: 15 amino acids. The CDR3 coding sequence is TGTGCCAGCAGCCCCTTCAGGGGGTACCAAGAGACCCAGTACTTC. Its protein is CASSPFRGYQETQYF.

The CDR3 DNA sequence: TGTGCTAGTGGTTTGGTACAAGGGGCCGGCTCGACTGAAGCTTTCTTT. This translates into CASGLVQGAGSTEAFF. The J gene is TRBJ1-1, the V gene TRBV12-5; D might be TRBD1 (5 bases). Trimming shortened V by 0 bases and J by 5 bases, and 16 bases separated the two germline ends. Germline CDR1 reads LGHNT; CDR2 reads FRNRAP. This CDR3 contains 16 residues.

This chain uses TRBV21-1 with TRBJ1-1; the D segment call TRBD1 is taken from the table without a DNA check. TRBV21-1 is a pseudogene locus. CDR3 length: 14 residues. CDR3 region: CASSKAQLNTEAFF. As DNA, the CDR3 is TGTGCCAGCAGCAAAGCACAGTTGAACACTGAAGCTTTCTTT.

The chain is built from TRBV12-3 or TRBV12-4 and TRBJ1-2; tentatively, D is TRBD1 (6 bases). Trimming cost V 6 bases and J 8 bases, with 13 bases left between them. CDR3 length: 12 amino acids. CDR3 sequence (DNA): TGTGCCAGCAGCCGGGACACCGGAGGCTACACCTTC. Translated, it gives CASSRDTGGYTF.

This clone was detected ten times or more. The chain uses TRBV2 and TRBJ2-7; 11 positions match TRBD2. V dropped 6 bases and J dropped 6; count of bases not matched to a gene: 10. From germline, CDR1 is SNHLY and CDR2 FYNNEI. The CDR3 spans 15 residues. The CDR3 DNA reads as TGTGCCAGCAGCCCGATACTAGCGGGGGCCGGCGAGCAGTACTTC. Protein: CASSPILAGAGEQYF.

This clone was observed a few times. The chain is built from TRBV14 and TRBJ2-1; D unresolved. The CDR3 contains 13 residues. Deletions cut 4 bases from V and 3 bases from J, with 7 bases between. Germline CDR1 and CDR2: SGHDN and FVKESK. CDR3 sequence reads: CASSPPLYNEQFF. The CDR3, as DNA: TGTGCCAGCAGCCCCCCCCTCTACAATGAGCAGTTCTTC.

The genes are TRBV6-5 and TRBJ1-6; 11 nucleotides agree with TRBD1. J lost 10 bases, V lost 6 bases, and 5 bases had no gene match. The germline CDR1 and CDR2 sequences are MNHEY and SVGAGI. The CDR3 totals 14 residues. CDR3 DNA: TGTGCCAGCAGCCGGGACAGGGGGGGGTCACCCCTCCACTTT. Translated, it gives CASSRDRGGSPLHF.

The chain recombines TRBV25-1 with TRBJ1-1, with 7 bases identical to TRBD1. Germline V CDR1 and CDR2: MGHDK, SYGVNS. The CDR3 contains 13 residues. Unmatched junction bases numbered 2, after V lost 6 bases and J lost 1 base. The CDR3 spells CASSRQGNTEAFF. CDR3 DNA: TGTGCCAGCAGCCGACAGGGGAACACTGAAGCTTTCTTT.

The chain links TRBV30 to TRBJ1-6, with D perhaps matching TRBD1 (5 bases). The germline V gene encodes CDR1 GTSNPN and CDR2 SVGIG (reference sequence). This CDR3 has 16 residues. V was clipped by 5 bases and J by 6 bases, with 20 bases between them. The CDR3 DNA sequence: TGTGCCTGGGGGGCTTATGACAGCCCTTCTAATTCACCCCTCCACTTT. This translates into CAWGAYDSPSNSPLHF.

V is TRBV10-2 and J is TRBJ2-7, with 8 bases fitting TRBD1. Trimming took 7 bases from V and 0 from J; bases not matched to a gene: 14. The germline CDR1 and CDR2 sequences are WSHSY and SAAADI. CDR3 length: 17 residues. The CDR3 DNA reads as TGCGCCAGCACCTTTCTTCCGGGACAGGCACCCTCCTACGAGCAGTACTTC. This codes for CASTFLPGQAPSYEQYF.

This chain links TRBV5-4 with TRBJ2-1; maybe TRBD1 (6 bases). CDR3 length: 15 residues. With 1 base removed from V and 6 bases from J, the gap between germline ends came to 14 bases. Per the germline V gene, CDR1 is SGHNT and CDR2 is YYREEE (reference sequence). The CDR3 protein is CASSLRGQTGNEQFF. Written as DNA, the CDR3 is TGTGCCAGCAGCTTGCGAGGACAGACGGGCAATGAGCAGTTCTTC.

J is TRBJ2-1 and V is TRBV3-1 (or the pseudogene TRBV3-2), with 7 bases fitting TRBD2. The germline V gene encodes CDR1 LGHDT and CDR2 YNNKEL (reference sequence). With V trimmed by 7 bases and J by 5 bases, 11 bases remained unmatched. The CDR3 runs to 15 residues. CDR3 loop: CASTRAGSNNNEQFF. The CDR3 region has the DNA TGTGCCAGCACCCGAGCGGGGAGTAACAACAATGAGCAGTTCTTC.

The CDR3 sequence: CASSSAGLNTYEQYF. DNA of the CDR3: TGTGCCAGCAGTTCGGCCGGACTCAACACCTACGAGCAGTACTTC. J is TRBJ2-7 and V is TRBV27; maybe TRBD2 (5 bases). Germline CDR1 is MNHEY and CDR2 is SMNVEV (reference sequence). The CDR3 has 15 amino acids. The V end was cut by 4 bases, the J end by 2 bases, with 15 bases between.

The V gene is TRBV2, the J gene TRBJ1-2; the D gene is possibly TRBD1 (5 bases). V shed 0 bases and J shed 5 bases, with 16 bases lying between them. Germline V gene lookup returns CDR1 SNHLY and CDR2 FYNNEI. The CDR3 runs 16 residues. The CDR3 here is CASSEARGGTSYGYTF. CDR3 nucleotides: TGTGCCAGCAGTGAAGCGCGCGGGGGAACTTCTTATGGCTACACCTTC. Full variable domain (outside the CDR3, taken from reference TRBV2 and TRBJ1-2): EPEVTQTPSHQVTQMGQEVILRCVPISNHLYFYWYRQILGQKVEFLVSFYNNEISEKSEIFDDQFSVERPDGSNFTLKIRSTKLEDSAMYFCASSEARGGTSYGYTFGSGTRLTVV.

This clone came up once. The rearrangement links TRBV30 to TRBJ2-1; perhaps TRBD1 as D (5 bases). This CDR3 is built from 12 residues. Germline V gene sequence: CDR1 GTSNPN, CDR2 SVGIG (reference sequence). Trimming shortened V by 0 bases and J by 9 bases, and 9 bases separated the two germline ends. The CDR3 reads CAWSVGVGEQFF. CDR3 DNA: TGTGCCTGGAGTGTAGGGGTAGGTGAGCAGTTCTTC.

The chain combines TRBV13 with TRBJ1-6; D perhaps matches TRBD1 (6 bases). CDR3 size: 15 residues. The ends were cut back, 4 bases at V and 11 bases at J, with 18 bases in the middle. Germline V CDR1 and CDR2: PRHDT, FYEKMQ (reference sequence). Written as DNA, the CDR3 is TGTGCCAGCAGCTCGAACGGGGGGCCTTCCACACCCCTCCACTTT. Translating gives CASSSNGGPSTPLHF.

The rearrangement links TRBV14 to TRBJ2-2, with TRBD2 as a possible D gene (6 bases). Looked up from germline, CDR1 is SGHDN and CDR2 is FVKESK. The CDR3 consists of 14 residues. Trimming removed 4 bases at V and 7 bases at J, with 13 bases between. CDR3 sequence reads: CASSLKAGIGELFF. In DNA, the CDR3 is TGTGCCAGCAGCCTGAAGGCGGGAATCGGGGAGCTGTTTTTT.

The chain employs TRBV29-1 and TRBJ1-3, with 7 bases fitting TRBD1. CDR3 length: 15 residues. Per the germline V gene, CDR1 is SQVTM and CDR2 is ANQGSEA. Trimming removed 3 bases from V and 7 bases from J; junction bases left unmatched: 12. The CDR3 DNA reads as TGCAGCGTTGAGCCGCTAAGACAGGGTGGGAACACCATATATTTT. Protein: CSVEPLRQGGNTIYF.

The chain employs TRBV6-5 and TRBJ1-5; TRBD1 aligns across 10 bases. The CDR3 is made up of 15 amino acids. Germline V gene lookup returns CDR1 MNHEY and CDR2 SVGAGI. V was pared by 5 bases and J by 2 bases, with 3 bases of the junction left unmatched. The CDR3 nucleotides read TGTGCCAGCAGTCCCGGGACAGGGGGCAATCAGCCCCAGCATTTT. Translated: CASSPGTGGNQPQHF.

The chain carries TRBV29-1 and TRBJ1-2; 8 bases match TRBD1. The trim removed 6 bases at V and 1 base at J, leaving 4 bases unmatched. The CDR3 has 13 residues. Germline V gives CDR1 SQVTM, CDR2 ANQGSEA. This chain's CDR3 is CSVRTGNNYGYTF. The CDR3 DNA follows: TGCAGCGTCCGGACAGGGAATAACTATGGCTACACCTTC.

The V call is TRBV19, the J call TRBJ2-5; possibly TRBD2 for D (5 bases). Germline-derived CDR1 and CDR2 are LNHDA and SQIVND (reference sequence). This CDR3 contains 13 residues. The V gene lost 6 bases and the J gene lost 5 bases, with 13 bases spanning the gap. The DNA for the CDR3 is TGTGCCAGTAGCGTACTAGAAGGGGAGACCCAGTACTTC. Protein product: CASSVLEGETQYF.

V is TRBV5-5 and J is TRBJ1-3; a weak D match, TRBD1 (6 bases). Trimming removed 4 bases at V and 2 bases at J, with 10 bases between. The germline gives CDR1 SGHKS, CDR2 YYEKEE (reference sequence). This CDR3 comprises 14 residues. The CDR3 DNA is TGTGCCAGCAGCGTAGGGGGAACTGGAAACACCATATATTTT. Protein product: CASSVGGTGNTIYF.

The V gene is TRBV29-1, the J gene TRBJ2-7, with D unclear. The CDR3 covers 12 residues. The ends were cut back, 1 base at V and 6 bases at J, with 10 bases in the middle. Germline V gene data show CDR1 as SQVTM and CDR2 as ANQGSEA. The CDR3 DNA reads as TGCAGCGTTGAAGTAGGCGGTGGCGAGCAGTACTTC. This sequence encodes CSVEVGGGEQYF.

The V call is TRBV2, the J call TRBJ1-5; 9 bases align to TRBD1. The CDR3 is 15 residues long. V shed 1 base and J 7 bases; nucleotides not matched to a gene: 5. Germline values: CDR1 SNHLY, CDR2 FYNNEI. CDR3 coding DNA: TGTGCCAGCAGTGAAGGGGGACAGGGTATACAGCCCCAGCATTTT. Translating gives CASSEGGQGIQPQHF.